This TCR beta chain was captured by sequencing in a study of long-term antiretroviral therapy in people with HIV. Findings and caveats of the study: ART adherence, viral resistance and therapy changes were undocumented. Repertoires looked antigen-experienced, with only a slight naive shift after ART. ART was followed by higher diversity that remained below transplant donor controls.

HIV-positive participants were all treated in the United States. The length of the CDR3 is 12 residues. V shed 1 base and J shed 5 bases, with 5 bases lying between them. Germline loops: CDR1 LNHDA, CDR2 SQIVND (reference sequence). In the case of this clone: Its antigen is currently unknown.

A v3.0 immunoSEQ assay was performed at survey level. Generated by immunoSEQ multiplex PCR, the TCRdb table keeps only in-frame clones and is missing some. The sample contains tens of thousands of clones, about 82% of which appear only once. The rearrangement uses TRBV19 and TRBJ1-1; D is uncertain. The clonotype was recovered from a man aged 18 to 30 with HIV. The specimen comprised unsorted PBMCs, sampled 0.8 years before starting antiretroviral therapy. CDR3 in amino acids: CASSIGVTEAFF. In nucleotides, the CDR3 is TGTGCCAGTAGTATAGGTGTGACTGAAGCTTTCTTT.